This entry lists 21 T cell receptor beta chains sequenced from one sample in a study of Ad26.COV2.S vaccination and SARS-CoV-2 variants. The repertoire was sequenced with immunoSEQ multiplex PCR; TCRdb's copy has only in-frame clones and lacks some. This sample has approximately 340,000 clones, with about 91% found just once. The material sequenced was peripheral blood, taken after recovery from COVID-19. The receptors shown here come from a human donor who had recovered from COVID-19.

The J gene is TRBJ2-5, the V gene TRBV7-2; 9 bases match TRBD2. There are 17 residues in the CDR3. Germline CDR1 is SGHTA and CDR2 is FQGNSA. V lost 1 base and J lost 1; bases outside the gene matches: 7. The CDR3 sequence is CASSLVGSGGSQETQYF. The CDR3 region has the DNA TGTGCCAGCAGCTTAGTGGGTAGCGGGGGATCCCAAGAGACCCAGTACTTC.

The chain employs TRBV6-1 and TRBJ2-1; 9 nucleotides align to TRBD2. This CDR3 contains 13 residues. The germline gives CDR1 MNHNS, CDR2 SASEGT. V was clipped by 1 base and J by 9 bases; unmatched bases: 1. The CDR3 sequence is CASSEGAGGEQFF. In nucleotides, the CDR3 is TGTGCCAGCAGTGAAGGAGCGGGGGGTGAGCAGTTCTTC.

For the CDR3, the DNA is TGTGCCAGCAGCTTAGCGTCAGCGACAGGGGAGGGCTATGGCTACACCTTC. Residues: CASSLASATGEGYGYTF. The chain combines TRBV7-9 with TRBJ1-2; 8 positions agree with TRBD1. The CDR3 is made up of 17 amino acids. CDR1 and CDR2 (germline): SEHNR, FQNEAQ (reference sequence). V lost 0 bases and J lost 4; bases outside the gene matches: 10.

The CDR3 nucleotides are TGTGCCAGCAGCTCCCGAAGTCGGGCAGACGGGGAGCTGTTTTTT. It encodes CASSSRSRADGELFF. The chain recombines TRBV5-4 with TRBJ2-2; D not certain. Germline V CDR1 and CDR2: SGHNT, YYREEE (reference sequence). CDR3 length equals 15 residues. V was clipped by 3 bases and J by 7 bases, with 16 bases between them.

The rearrangement links TRBV3-1 (or the pseudogene TRBV3-2) to TRBJ1-4, with 7 bases aligning to TRBD1. The V and J ends lost 3 bases and 10 bases, in that order; junction bases with no gene match: 8. Germline lookup yields CDR1 LGHDT and CDR2 YNNKEL (reference sequence). The CDR3 length is 14 residues. CDR3 sequence: CASSQTGSTGKLFF. CDR3 DNA: TGTGCCAGCAGCCAGACAGGGTCCACGGGAAAACTGTTTTTT.

V is TRBV5-1 and J is TRBJ2-5; TRBD1 is a possible D gene (5 bases). Per the germline V gene, CDR1 is SGHRS and CDR2 is YFSETQ. The CDR3 contains 13 residues. V gave up 0 bases and J gave up 4 bases, with 7 bases separating them. In nucleotides, the CDR3 is TGCGCCAGCAGCTTGGCAGGGCCAGAGACCCAGTACTTC. Translated, it gives CASSLAGPETQYF. Filled out from reference TRBV5-1 and TRBJ2-5, the complete variable domain reads KAGVTQTPRYLIKTRGQQVTLSCSPISGHRSVSWYQQTPGQGLQFLFEYFSETQRNKGNFPGRFSGRQFSNSRSEMNVSTLELGDSALYLCASSLAGPETQYFGPGTRLLVL.

This chain links TRBV4-2 with TRBJ1-6; TRBD1 is a possible D gene (6 bases). V was trimmed by 0 bases and J by 9 bases, leaving 15 bases between them. The CDR3 has 16 amino acids. The germline V gene encodes CDR1 LGHNA and CDR2 YNFKEQ. CDR3 DNA: TGTGCCAGCAGCCAAGATATGGCGGACAGTGGTTCACCCCTCCACTTT. Protein: CASSQDMADSGSPLHF.

The CDR3 DNA reads as TGTGCCAGCAGCTTCGGGCGGTACGAGCAGTACTTC. Translation: CASSFGRYEQYF. The chain couples TRBV7-2 to TRBJ2-7; D gene uncertain. The CDR3 is made up of 12 amino acids. V lost 3 bases, J lost 4 bases, and 7 bases lay in between. Per the germline V gene, CDR1 is SGHTA and CDR2 is FQGNSA.

This chain uses TRBV11-2 with TRBJ1-6, with D hard to call. The CDR3 spans 14 residues. Germline V CDR1 and CDR2: SGHAT, FQNNGV. V lost 1 base and J lost 11, with 12 bases in between. The CDR3 loop is CASSLGAEPTPLHF. The DNA of the CDR3 is TGTGCCAGCAGCTTAGGAGCGGAGCCGACACCCCTCCACTTT.

V is TRBV10-2 and J is TRBJ1-1, with TRBD1 identical over 8 bases. V shed 8 bases and J 0 bases; nucleotides not matched to a gene: 8. This CDR3 is 15 amino acids long. Germline V CDR1 and CDR2: WSHSY, SAAADI. The CDR3 sequence is CASGGQGFMNTEAFF. Here the CDR3 DNA reads TGCGCCAGCGGAGGACAGGGCTTCATGAACACTGAAGCTTTCTTT.

This rearrangement joins TRBV4-3 to TRBJ2-1; D possibly corresponds to TRBD1 (5 bases). CDR1 and CDR2 (germline): LGHNA, YSLEER. V dropped 0 bases and J dropped 2 bases, with 14 bases sitting between them. The CDR3 length is 17 residues. The CDR3 protein is CASSQDGAGATYNEQFF. CDR3 in DNA: TGCGCCAGCAGCCAAGATGGGGCTGGGGCCACCTACAATGAGCAGTTCTTC.

The CDR3 region is CASSLPAGAEAFF. The CDR3 bases are TGCGCCAGCAGCTTGCCCGCGGGGGCTGAAGCTTTCTTT. V usage is TRBV5-1 and J usage is TRBJ1-1; tentatively, D is TRBD1 (5 bases). Germline CDR1 reads SGHRS; CDR2 reads YFSETQ. The CDR3 sequence is 13 residues long. V was shortened by 1 base and J by 6 bases, with 10 bases between the two germline ends.

V is TRBV5-1 and J is TRBJ2-1; 10 bases map to TRBD2. Germline assignment: CDR1 SGHRS and CDR2 YFSETQ. The V and J ends lost 0 bases and 4 bases, in that order; junction bases with no gene match: 4. The CDR3 consists of 16 residues. The DNA for the CDR3 is TGCGCCAGCAGCTTGGTAGGGACTAGCGCTTACAATGAGCAGTTCTTC. Protein sequence: CASSLVGTSAYNEQFF.

The gene calls are TRBV10-3 and TRBJ2-1; 8 bases fit TRBD2. Trimming at V came to 10 bases and at J to 4 bases, leaving 12 bases not matched to a gene. The CDR3 loop spans 15 amino acids. The germline V gene encodes CDR1 ENHRY and CDR2 SYGVKD. The CDR3 loop is CATIEPGGQYNEQFF. CDR3 nucleotides: TGTGCCACAATAGAACCGGGGGGGCAGTACAATGAGCAGTTCTTC.

The chain employs TRBV4-1 and TRBJ1-1; maybe TRBD1 (6 bases). Trimming left V 2 bases short and J 3 bases short, with 10 bases between. CDR1 is MGHRA and CDR2 is YSYEKL in the germline V gene. There are 14 residues in the CDR3. The CDR3 DNA sequence: TGCGCCAGCAGCCAAAAGGACAGCTACACTGAAGCTTTCTTT. This translates into CASSQKDSYTEAFF.

The sample holds a few counts of this clone. The chain links TRBV27 to TRBJ1-5; TRBD1 agrees at 9 bases. The CDR3 is 15 amino acids. The germline V gene has CDR1 MNHEY and CDR2 SMNVEV (reference sequence). V shed 5 bases, J shed 1 base, and the junction held 3 bases outside the gene matches. CDR3 sequence reads: CASSAGTGSNQPQHF. The CDR3 region has the DNA TGTGCCAGCAGTGCGGGGACAGGGAGCAATCAGCCCCAGCATTTT.

This clone was counted a single time. The V and J genes are TRBV21-1 and TRBJ1-3. TRBV21-1 is a pseudogene locus. This CDR3 has 15 residues. DNA for the CDR3: TGTGCCAGCAGCTGCCCGGGATACTCTGGAAACACCATATATTTT. Translation gives CASSCPGYSGNTIYF.

This clone appeared a few times. The CDR3 DNA follows: TGTGCCAGCAGTTACGTTACAGGAATTGTCGCTTACGAGCAGTACTTC. Translation: CASSYVTGIVAYEQYF. The chain links TRBV6-6 to TRBJ2-7; possible D gene TRBD1, 5 bases. The CDR3 extends over 16 amino acids. V shed 2 bases and J shed 4 bases, with 18 bases lying between them. The germline gives CDR1 MNHNY, CDR2 SVGAGI (reference sequence).

The chain links TRBV29-1 to TRBJ1-1; tentatively, D is TRBD1 (5 bases). This CDR3 is built from 12 residues. Germline V gives CDR1 SQVTM, CDR2 ANQGSEA. Deletions cut 1 base from V and 6 bases from J, with 9 bases between. In DNA form, the CDR3 reads TGCAGCGTTGAAGTGACAGCCCCTGAAGCTTTCTTT. Protein product: CSVEVTAPEAFF.

This chain links TRBV6-5 with TRBJ1-2; the D is unclear. This CDR3 contains 11 residues. V lost 4 bases to trimming and J lost 5 bases, with 5 bases between them. In germline, CDR1 is MNHEY, CDR2 SVGAGI. CDR3 sequence: CASSSSYGYTF. The CDR3 DNA follows: TGTGCCAGCAGTTCCAGTTATGGCTACACCTTC.

This chain joins TRBV13 and TRBJ1-4; D is unresolved. CDR3 length equals 14 residues. Germline CDR1 is PRHDT and CDR2 is FYEKMQ (reference sequence). V shed 2 bases and J shed 7 bases, with 11 bases lying between them. Here the CDR3 DNA reads TGTGCCAGCAGCTTACGGCAAGTAGGTGAAAAACTGTTTTTT. Protein sequence: CASSLRQVGEKLFF.